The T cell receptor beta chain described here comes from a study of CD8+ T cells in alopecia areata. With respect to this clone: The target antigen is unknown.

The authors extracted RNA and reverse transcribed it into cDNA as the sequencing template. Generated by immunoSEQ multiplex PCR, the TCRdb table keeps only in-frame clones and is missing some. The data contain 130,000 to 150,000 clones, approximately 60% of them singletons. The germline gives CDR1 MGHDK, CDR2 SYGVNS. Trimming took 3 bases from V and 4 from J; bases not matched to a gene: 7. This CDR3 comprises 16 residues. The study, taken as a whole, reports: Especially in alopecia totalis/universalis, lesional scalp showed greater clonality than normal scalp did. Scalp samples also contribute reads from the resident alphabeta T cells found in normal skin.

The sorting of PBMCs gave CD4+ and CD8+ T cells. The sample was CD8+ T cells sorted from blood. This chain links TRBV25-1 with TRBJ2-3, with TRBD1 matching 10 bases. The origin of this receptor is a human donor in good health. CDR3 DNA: TGTGCCAGCAGTGAGACCACCGGGACAGGGGCAGATACGCAGTATTTT. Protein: CASSETTGTGADTQYF.